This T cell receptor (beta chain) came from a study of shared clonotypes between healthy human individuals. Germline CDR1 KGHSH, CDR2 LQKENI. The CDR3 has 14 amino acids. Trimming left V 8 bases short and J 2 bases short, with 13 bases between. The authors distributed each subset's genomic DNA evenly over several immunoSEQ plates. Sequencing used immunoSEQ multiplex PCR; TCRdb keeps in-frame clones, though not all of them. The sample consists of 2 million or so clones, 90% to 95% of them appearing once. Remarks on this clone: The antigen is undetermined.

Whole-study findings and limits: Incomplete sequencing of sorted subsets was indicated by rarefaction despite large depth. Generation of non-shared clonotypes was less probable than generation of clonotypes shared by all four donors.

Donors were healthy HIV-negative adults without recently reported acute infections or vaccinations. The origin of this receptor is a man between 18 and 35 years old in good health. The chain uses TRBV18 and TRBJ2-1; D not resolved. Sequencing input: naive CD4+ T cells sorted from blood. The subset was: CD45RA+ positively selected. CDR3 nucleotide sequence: TGTGCCAGCCTAGTGGACCCAACCTACAATGAGCAGTTCTTC. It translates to CASLVDPTYNEQFF.